The clone carrying this T cell receptor (beta chain) was detected a few times. TCRdb's copy holds only in-frame clones and misses some; the assay was immunoSEQ multiplex PCR. The sample holds 90,000 to 150,000 clones; 88% are singletons and the top ten take approximately 3.2%. V was trimmed by 3 bases and J by 5 bases, leaving 17 bases between them. This CDR3 is built from 15 residues. Germline CDR1 and CDR2: SGHNT and YYREEE (reference sequence). This specimen comes from a study of control samples from healthy donors and cancer patients. The sample consisted of blood. This sequence joins TRBV5-4 and TRBJ1-1; D possibly corresponds to TRBD1 (6 bases). This clonotype was sampled from a man in his forties or fifties in good health. CDR3 loop: CASSSGGHRATEAFF. CDR3 DNA: TGTGCCAGCAGCTCCGGGGGACACCGCGCTACTGAAGCTTTCTTT. The complete variable domain, with remaining parts taken from reference TRBV5-4 and TRBJ1-1, reads ETGVTQSPTHLIKTRGQQVTLRCSSQSGHNTVSWYQQALGQGPQFIFQYYREEENGRGNFPPRFSGLQFPNYSSELNVNALELDDSALYLCASSSGGHRATEAFFGQGTRLTVV.